This T cell receptor beta chain was documented in a study of blood T cell repertoires in COVID-19. Study information: Samples representing acute and convalescent COVID-19 were sourced from the United States, Italy and Spain.

There are 16 residues in the CDR3. The trim removed 6 bases at V and 0 bases at J, leaving 11 bases unmatched. Methods used by the authors: Estimated nucleated cell counts came from reference gene primer amplification. The data were produced by immunoSEQ multiplex PCR, yet TCRdb's version contains in-frame clones alone and is incomplete. V and J calls and clone size are as listed in that table; D and trimming were resolved from the DNA. In the table there are 20,000 to 25,000 clones, around 67% of which are singletons. Source material: peripheral blood. The TCR was taken from a human donor in a cohort sampled during active or convalescent COVID-19. The chain carries TRBV5-3 and TRBJ1-1, with TRBD1 matching over 7 bases. TRBV5-3 is noted as an ORF with a role that remains uncertain. The CDR3 DNA reads as TGTGCCAGAACCCCTCGACAGGGCAACATGAACACTGAAGCTTTCTTT. Its translation: CARTPRQGNMNTEAFF.